This is a list of T cell receptor beta chains from one sample in a study of blood T cell repertoires in COVID-19. TCRdb's table, derived via immunoSEQ multiplex PCR, lists solely in-frame clones and lacks some. The table has around 270,000 clones, 86% seen once. Sequencing input: peripheral blood. The receptor source for this set is a man aged 25-40 years with active or convalescent COVID-19. Both conserved end residues are part of each CDR3. Fields, in order: V gene, D gene, J gene, clone size, CDR3 DNA, CDR3 protein. The D gene is left open where the match is weak. Where a row states a size, it is once, few, many or the class of an expanded clone; other rows omit it.

V gene: TRBV6-1; D gene: .; J gene: TRBJ1-2; clone size: .; CDR3 DNA: TGTGCCAGCAGTGAAGTGGCAGGTCACATCTATGGCTACACCTTC; CDR3 protein: CASSEVAGHIYGYTF
V gene: TRBV28; D gene: .; J gene: TRBJ2-5; clone size: .; CDR3 DNA: TGTGCCAGCAGTTTAGCGGGTCTATTAAAAGAGACCCAGTACTTC; CDR3 protein: CASSLAGLLKETQYF
V gene: TRBV2; D gene: .; J gene: TRBJ1-5; clone size: .; CDR3 DNA: TGTGCCAGCAGTGAAGAACGGGGATTGACTCAGCCCCAGCATTTT; CDR3 protein: CASSEERGLTQPQHF
V gene: TRBV6-6; D gene: .; J gene: TRBJ1-2; clone size: .; CDR3 DNA: TGTGCCAGCAGTTACCCGGTTGCCACCTTC; CDR3 protein: CASSYPVATF
V gene: TRBV14; D gene: TRBD1; J gene: TRBJ1-4; clone size: .; CDR3 DNA: TGTGCCAGCAGCCAAAGGACAGGGGTACAGGAAAAACTGTTTTTT; CDR3 protein: CASSQRTGVQEKLFF
V gene: TRBV7-9; D gene: TRBD2; J gene: TRBJ2-1; clone size: .; CDR3 DNA: TGTGCCAGCAGCTTTAGCGGGGGGGCCGATGAGCAGTTCTTC; CDR3 protein: CASSFSGGADEQFF
V gene: TRBV27; D gene: TRBD1; J gene: TRBJ1-4; clone size: .; CDR3 DNA: TGTGCCAGCATGACAGGGGGACAGGGTGAAAAACTGTTTTTT; CDR3 protein: CASMTGGQGEKLFF
V gene: TRBV15; D gene: TRBD1; J gene: TRBJ1-4; clone size: .; CDR3 DNA: TGTGCCACCGCCGGGACAGGGGGCGAAAAACTGTTTTTT; CDR3 protein: CATAGTGGEKLFF
V gene: TRBV6-1; D gene: .; J gene: TRBJ1-2; clone size: .; CDR3 DNA: TGTGCCAGCAGTGAAGTGGGGGGGGCAGGAGGCTACACCTTC; CDR3 protein: CASSEVGGAGGYTF
V gene: TRBV19; D gene: .; J gene: TRBJ2-2; clone size: .; CDR3 DNA: TGTGCCAGTAGTATTCGGAGGGGTACGCAAACCGGGGAGCTGTTTTTT; CDR3 protein: CASSIRRGTQTGELFF
V gene: TRBV5-6; D gene: .; J gene: TRBJ2-1; clone size: .; CDR3 DNA: TGTGCCAGCAGTGCGGAGTACAATGAGCAGTTCTTC; CDR3 protein: CASSAEYNEQFF
V gene: TRBV4-1; D gene: TRBD1; J gene: TRBJ1-6; clone size: .; CDR3 DNA: TGCGCCAGCAGCCAAGCCGAGGACAGGTCTTCACCCCTCCACTTT; CDR3 protein: CASSQAEDRSSPLHF
V gene: TRBV3-1/TRBV3-2; D gene: TRBD1; J gene: TRBJ1-5; clone size: .; CDR3 DNA: TGTGCCAGCAGCCTGACAGGGGAGGGCAATCAGCCCCAGCATTTT; CDR3 protein: CASSLTGEGNQPQHF
V gene: TRBV11-2; D gene: .; J gene: TRBJ1-1; clone size: .; CDR3 DNA: TGTGCCAGCAGCTTAGATCGGGATGGCACTGAAGCTTTCTTT; CDR3 protein: CASSLDRDGTEAFF
V gene: TRBV6-5; D gene: .; J gene: TRBJ2-3; clone size: .; CDR3 DNA: TGTGCCAGCAGTTCCCTGGGGGCCACAGATACGCAGTATTTT; CDR3 protein: CASSSLGATDTQYF
V gene: TRBV12-3/TRBV12-4; D gene: TRBD2; J gene: TRBJ2-1; clone size: .; CDR3 DNA: TGTGCCAGCAGTTTAGGAGCGGGGGGCGTGCAGTTCTTC; CDR3 protein: CASSLGAGGVQFF
V gene: TRBV7-2; D gene: .; J gene: TRBJ1-3; clone size: .; CDR3 DNA: TGTGCCAGCAGCTTTGGGGGGACTGGAAACACCATATATTTT; CDR3 protein: CASSFGGTGNTIYF
V gene: TRBV5-5; D gene: .; J gene: TRBJ1-3; clone size: .; CDR3 DNA: TGTGCCAGCAGCCGGGAACCAAACTCTGGAAACACCATATATTTT; CDR3 protein: CASSREPNSGNTIYF
V gene: TRBV5-1; D gene: TRBD2; J gene: TRBJ2-6; clone size: .; CDR3 DNA: TGCGCCAGCAGCGTACTAGCGGATACCTCTGGGGCCAACGTCCTGACTTTC; CDR3 protein: CASSVLADTSGANVLTF
V gene: TRBV7-9; D gene: .; J gene: TRBJ1-2; clone size: .; CDR3 DNA: TGTGCCAGCAGCCACAGACAGGAAGTACTCTATGGCTACACCTTC; CDR3 protein: CASSHRQEVLYGYTF
V gene: TRBV7-2; D gene: TRBD2; J gene: TRBJ2-7; clone size: .; CDR3 DNA: TGTGCCAGCAGCTTAGAAGCGGGGGTCCACGAGCAGTACTTC; CDR3 protein: CASSLEAGVHEQYF
V gene: TRBV30; D gene: .; J gene: TRBJ1-2; clone size: few; CDR3 DNA: TGTGCCTGGGGTGTTGAGGGAGGCTACACCTTC; CDR3 protein: CAWGVEGGYTF
V gene: TRBV6-5; D gene: TRBD1; J gene: TRBJ1-6; clone size: .; CDR3 DNA: TGTGCCAGCAGACGGACAGGGGAAGGGCGGTCACCCCTCCACTTT; CDR3 protein: CASRRTGEGRSPLHF
V gene: TRBV3-1/TRBV3-2; D gene: .; J gene: TRBJ1-2; clone size: .; CDR3 DNA: TGTGCCAGCAGCCAAGATCCTACGGAGCCGGTTTATGGCTACACCTTC; CDR3 protein: CASSQDPTEPVYGYTF
V gene: TRBV30; D gene: TRBD1; J gene: TRBJ1-5; clone size: few; CDR3 DNA: TGTGCCTGGAGTTCCGCTCGGGACAGGGCGGGCAATCAGCCCCAGCATTTT; CDR3 protein: CAWSSARDRAGNQPQHF
V gene: TRBV11-1; D gene: TRBD2; J gene: TRBJ2-1; clone size: .; CDR3 DNA: TGTGCCAGCAGTAAGGCGGGAGGTGAGCAGTTCTTC; CDR3 protein: CASSKAGGEQFF
V gene: TRBV7-9; D gene: .; J gene: TRBJ1-3; clone size: .; CDR3 DNA: TGTGCCAGCAGCCTAGGGGGAGGTCCTGGAAACACCATATATTTT; CDR3 protein: CASSLGGGPGNTIYF
V gene: TRBV27; D gene: TRBD1; J gene: TRBJ1-4; clone size: .; CDR3 DNA: TGTGCCAGCAGATCCCTGACAGGGCTTGATGGGGATCCTGAAAAACTGTTTTTT; CDR3 protein: CASRSLTGLDGDPEKLFF
V gene: TRBV5-5; D gene: TRBD1; J gene: TRBJ1-5; clone size: .; CDR3 DNA: TGTGCCAGCAGCCATCTACCGGGACAGATTAGCAATCAGCCCCAGCATTTT; CDR3 protein: CASSHLPGQISNQPQHF
V gene: TRBV25-1; D gene: .; J gene: TRBJ1-4; clone size: .; CDR3 DNA: TGTGCCAGCAGCGCCGGAGCTCGACGGGATAATGAAAAACTGTTTTTT; CDR3 protein: CASSAGARRDNEKLFF
V gene: TRBV12-3/TRBV12-4; D gene: .; J gene: TRBJ1-6; clone size: .; CDR3 DNA: TGTGCCAGCAGTTTCAATTATAATTCACCCCTCCACTTT; CDR3 protein: CASSFNYNSPLHF
V gene: TRBV9; D gene: TRBD2; J gene: TRBJ2-2; clone size: .; CDR3 DNA: TGTGCCAGCAGCGCGACTAGCGGGGGAACGAACACCGGGGAGCTGTTTTTT; CDR3 protein: CASSATSGGTNTGELFF
V gene: TRBV9; D gene: TRBD2; J gene: TRBJ2-3; clone size: .; CDR3 DNA: TGTGCCAGCACCCCCTGGACTAGCGGGGGTGGTACGCAGTATTTT; CDR3 protein: CASTPWTSGGGTQYF
V gene: TRBV4-2; D gene: TRBD1; J gene: TRBJ1-6; clone size: .; CDR3 DNA: TGTGCCAGCAGCCAAGGGACAGGACAGGGGAATTCACCCCTCCACTTT; CDR3 protein: CASSQGTGQGNSPLHF
V gene: TRBV6-6; D gene: .; J gene: TRBJ1-1; clone size: few; CDR3 DNA: TGTGCCAGCAGTCCCCCGCCAGGGTACGCTGAAGCTTTCTTT; CDR3 protein: CASSPPPGYAEAFF
V gene: TRBV28; D gene: .; J gene: TRBJ1-6; clone size: .; CDR3 DNA: TGTGCCAGCAACCCCCGGACCGGGAGCTCCTATAATTCACCCCTCCACTTT; CDR3 protein: CASNPRTGSSYNSPLHF
V gene: TRBV5-1; D gene: TRBD1; J gene: TRBJ2-1; clone size: .; CDR3 DNA: TGCGCCAGCAGCCCCGGCACAGGGGGCCTGAATGAGCAGTTCTTC; CDR3 protein: CASSPGTGGLNEQFF
V gene: TRBV24-1; D gene: .; J gene: TRBJ1-5; clone size: .; CDR3 DNA: TGTGCCACCAGTGATTCTCTTAGCAATCAGCCCCAGCATTTT; CDR3 protein: CATSDSLSNQPQHF
V gene: TRBV7-2; D gene: TRBD1; J gene: TRBJ1-2; clone size: .; CDR3 DNA: TGTGCCAGCAGCTCAAACTCAGTCAGGGGGCGGAGTGGGAATGGCTACACCTTC; CDR3 protein: CASSSNSVRGRSGNGYTF
V gene: TRBV5-1; D gene: .; J gene: TRBJ2-2; clone size: .; CDR3 DNA: TGCGCCAGCAGTGTGGCAGACTATGGCGGGGAGCTGTTTTTT; CDR3 protein: CASSVADYGGELFF
V gene: TRBV4-3; D gene: .; J gene: TRBJ1-2; clone size: .; CDR3 DNA: TGCGCCAGCAGCCAAGATCGGTCAGGTGATGGCTACACCTTC; CDR3 protein: CASSQDRSGDGYTF